Listed here are 20 T cell receptor beta chains from one sample, sequenced in a study of blood T cells in healthy people across ages. A second PCR, run for 7 to 11 cycles, used a sample-barcoded 5' primer plus a J-beta primer mix. Via MiXCR, TCRdb re-called the 5' RACE reads, giving one row per CDR3 protein. The sample has fewer than 950,000 distinct CDR3 sequences, around 34% seen once. Sequenced material: blood. The receptors were gathered from a man between 18 and 29 years old in good health.

In its sample, this clonotype was seen a few times. The chain links TRBV20-1 to TRBJ1-2; 7 positions match TRBD1. The CDR3 consists of 12 residues. J lost 8 bases, V lost 6 bases, and 9 bases had no gene match. Germline CDR1 reads DFQATT; CDR2 reads SNEGSKA (reference sequence). The CDR3 DNA is TGCAGTGCCCTCGACAGGGTCGGCGGCTACACCTTC. This gives the protein CSALDRVGGYTF.

This clonotype has more than one count but fewer than ten. The chain employs TRBV7-2 and TRBJ2-3; D is unclear. Germline V CDR1 and CDR2: SGHTA, FQGNSA. Trimming stripped 1 base from V and 5 bases from J, with 7 bases between. The CDR3 length is 13 residues. CDR3 nucleotides: TGTGCCAGCAGCTTAGGTAAAGGAGATACGCAGTATTTT. This translates into CASSLGKGDTQYF.

This clonotype was seen repeatedly, ten times or more. V is TRBV12-3 or TRBV12-4 and J is TRBJ1-2, with D perhaps TRBD1 (5 bases). V gave up 5 bases and J gave up 4 bases, with 14 bases separating them. The CDR3 consists of 14 residues. The CDR3 loop reads CASSTQGYFYGYTF. CDR3 in DNA: TGTGCCAGCAGTACGCAGGGTTACTTCTATGGCTACACCTTC.

The chain couples TRBV7-8 to TRBJ1-1; 7 bases align to TRBD1. Looked up from germline, CDR1 is SGHVS and CDR2 is FQNEAQ. The CDR3 contains 16 residues. Trimming cost V 4 bases and J 7 bases; bases outside gene matches: 15. CDR3 loop: CASSSQTGYNEGEAFF. The CDR3, as DNA: TGTGCCAGCAGCTCCCAGACAGGGTATAATGAGGGTGAAGCTTTCTTT.

This chain links TRBV18 with TRBJ2-3; TRBD2 matches 9 bases. CDR1 and CDR2 (germline): KGHSH, LQKENI. There are 16 residues in the CDR3. Losses at the gene ends were 6 bases for V and 3 bases for J; bases not matched to a gene: 10. CDR3 sequence reads: CASSGLAGAPTDTQYF. The CDR3, as DNA: TGTGCCAGCTCGGGCTTAGCGGGGGCGCCAACAGATACGCAGTATTTT. The full variable domain, in which reference TRBV18 and TRBJ2-3 provide the parts outside the CDR3, is NAGVMQNPRHLVRRRGQEARLRCSPMKGHSHVYWYRQLPEEGLKFMVYLQKENIIDESGMPKERFSAEFPKEGPSILRIQQVVRGDSAAYFCASSGLAGAPTDTQYFGPGTRLTVL.

The chain couples TRBV27 to TRBJ2-3, with D maybe TRBD1 (5 bases). V lost 2 bases to trimming and J lost 6 bases, with 12 bases between them. This CDR3 comprises 14 residues. Germline V gene sequence: CDR1 MNHEY, CDR2 SMNVEV (reference sequence). CDR3 region: CASSLDAGLDTQYF. For the CDR3, the DNA is TGTGCCAGCAGTTTAGACGCAGGGCTCGATACGCAGTATTTT.

This clonotype was counted only a few times. This chain uses TRBV7-3 with TRBJ2-1, with 7 bases that match TRBD1. Trimming at V came to 2 bases and at J to 7 bases, leaving 11 bases not matched to a gene. The CDR3 extends over 16 amino acids. From germline, CDR1 is SGHTA and CDR2 FQGTGA. CDR3 loop: CASSLQTGAGSNEQFF. CDR3 bases: TGTGCCAGCAGCTTACAAACAGGGGCTGGTTCGAATGAGCAGTTCTTC.

This clonotype was observed many times. V usage is TRBV6-6 and J usage is TRBJ1-2; no definite D call. Between the trimmed V and J ends, which lost 2 bases and 2 bases, there was a span of 15 bases. CDR1 is MNHNY, CDR2 SVGAGI, per germline (reference sequence). The CDR3 has 16 residues. The CDR3 is CASSYPAGGRNYGYTF. In DNA, the CDR3 is TGTGCCAGCAGTTACCCGGCCGGCGGCCGAAACTATGGCTACACCTTC.

This clonotype showed up just a few times. The chain links TRBV29-1 to TRBJ2-3; D is undetermined. Between the trimmed V and J ends, which lost 6 bases and 6 bases, there was a span of 13 bases. The germline V gene encodes CDR1 SQVTM and CDR2 ANQGSEA. The CDR3 extends over 12 amino acids. The CDR3 nucleotides are TGCAGCGTAGACAATTACGGGGATACGCAGTATTTT. This encodes CSVDNYGDTQYF.

In this sample, this clonotype turned up many times. This sequence joins TRBV9 and TRBJ1-2; the match to TRBD1 covers 7 bases. There are 15 residues in the CDR3. Germline-derived CDR1 and CDR2 are SGDLS and YYNGEE. J gave up 2 bases and V 0 bases, and 4 bases lay outside the gene matches. The CDR3 nucleotides are TGTGCCAGCAGCGTAGGGGGGACAGACAACTATGGCTACACCTTC. Translated: CASSVGGTDNYGYTF.

In its sample, this clonotype was seen many times. The V and J genes are TRBV20-1 and TRBJ1-5; D is unclear. Germline values: CDR1 DFQATT, CDR2 SNEGSKA (reference sequence). V dropped 4 bases and J dropped 3 bases, with 10 bases sitting between them. CDR3 length: 13 residues. The CDR3 nucleotides read TGCAGTGCTACAACAAGTTTCAATCAGCCCCAGCATTTT. Translating it yields CSATTSFNQPQHF.

This clonotype was seen only a few times. This chain links TRBV7-9 with TRBJ2-3; D is undetermined. Germline V gene lookup returns CDR1 SEHNR and CDR2 FQNEAQ (reference sequence). CDR3 length equals 14 residues. The V end was cut by 4 bases, the J end by 1 base, with 9 bases between. CDR3 DNA: TGTGCCAGCAGCTCAACGCCGGGCACAGATACGCAGTATTTT. It yields the protein CASSSTPGTDTQYF.

DNA for the CDR3: TGTGCCAGCAGCTTGGCCTCTGGAAACTATGGCTACACCTTC. It yields the protein CASSLASGNYGYTF. The J gene is TRBJ1-2, the V gene TRBV5-6, with unresolved D. V dropped 0 bases and J dropped 2 bases, with 8 bases sitting between them. Per the germline V gene, CDR1 is SGHDT and CDR2 is YYEEEE. This CDR3 contains 14 residues. Complete variable domain (other parts from reference TRBV5-6 and TRBJ1-2): DAGVTQSPTHLIKTRGQQVTLRCSPKSGHDTVSWYQQALGQGPQFIFQYYEEEERQRGNFPDRFSGHQFPNYSSELNVNALLLGDSALYLCASSLASGNYGYTFGSGTRLTVV.

The V call is TRBV7-2, the J call TRBJ1-1; D not resolved. CDR3 length: 14 amino acids. Deletions cut 5 bases from V and 1 base from J, with 11 bases between. The germline gives CDR1 SGHTA, CDR2 FQGNSA. CDR3 residues: CASSPPPPNTEAFF. CDR3 in DNA: TGTGCCAGCAGCCCGCCCCCGCCGAACACTGAAGCTTTCTTT.

The rearrangement links TRBV27 to TRBJ2-5; D is unclear. The germline V and J ends were trimmed by 3 bases and 5 bases, with 10 bases remaining between them. The germline V gene encodes CDR1 MNHEY and CDR2 SMNVEV (reference sequence). The CDR3 contains 13 residues. CDR3 region: CASSLSLGETQYF. The CDR3 DNA reads TGTGCCAGCAGTTTGAGCCTCGGGGAGACCCAGTACTTC.

This chain links TRBV20-1 with TRBJ2-3, with unresolved D. There are 13 residues in the CDR3. CDR1 and CDR2 (germline): DFQATT, SNEGSKA (reference sequence). V dropped 3 bases and J dropped 4 bases, with 11 bases sitting between them. CDR3 loop: CSASGPDPDTQYF. Here the CDR3 DNA reads TGCAGTGCTAGCGGGCCTGACCCAGATACGCAGTATTTT.

The V and J genes are TRBV7-9 and TRBJ1-1, with a tentative D call TRBD1 (6 bases). From germline, CDR1 is SEHNR and CDR2 FQNEAQ (reference sequence). CDR3 length: 15 residues. V dropped 1 base and J dropped 6 bases, with 15 bases sitting between them. CDR3 nucleotides: TGTGCCAGCAGCTTAGGTACCCCCAGGGGCGCTGAAGCTTTCTTT. It codes for CASSLGTPRGAEAFF. The full variable domain, its missing parts supplied by reference TRBV7-9 and TRBJ1-1, is DTGVSQNPRHKITKRGQNVTFRCDPISEHNRLYWYRQTLGQGPEFLTYFQNEAQLEKSRLLSDRFSAERPKGSFSTLEIQRTEQGDSAMYLCASSLGTPRGAEAFFGQGTRLTVV.

This clonotype has ten or more counts. The chain uses TRBV20-1 and TRBJ2-5; D is tentatively TRBD1 or TRBD2 (5 bases each). This CDR3 comprises 14 residues. Germline V gene lookup returns CDR1 DFQATT and CDR2 SNEGSKA (reference sequence). V shed 0 bases and J shed 3 bases, with 11 bases lying between them. The DNA of the CDR3 is TGCAGTGCTAGAGATGAGGGGACGGAAGAGACCCAGTACTTC. Its translation is CSARDEGTEETQYF.

The rearrangement joins TRBV20-1 to TRBJ1-2; 7 bases fit TRBD1. CDR1 and CDR2 from the germline V gene are DFQATT and SNEGSKA (reference sequence). The CDR3 is 15 amino acids. Trimming at V came to 5 bases and at J to 1 base, leaving 10 bases not matched to a gene. CDR3 bases: TGCAGTGCTCCCCCCGGGCAGGGGGTTAACTATGGCTACACCTTC. This sequence encodes CSAPPGQGVNYGYTF.

Notes on this clonotype: The junction shows a germline mismatch at one end, possibly a read error. V gene TRBV28 combines with J gene TRBJ1-2; perhaps TRBD1 as D (6 bases). Germline assignment: CDR1 MDHEN and CDR2 SYDVKM. This CDR3 has 15 amino acids. CDR3 DNA: TGTGCCAGCAGCCCCGGCGGGGGGCCTGGCTATGACTACACCTTC. This translates into CASSPGGGPGYDYTF.